A selection of T cell receptor beta chains follows, all from one sample in a study of control samples from healthy donors and cancer patients. Profiling relied on immunoSEQ multiplex PCR, and the TCRdb table lists in-frame clones only, not all of them. This sample has 130,000 or so clones; around nine tenths occur once, and the top ten carry about 3.4%. Sequences were obtained from blood. The receptors were gathered from a man aged 45 to 65 in good health. Each CDR3 is given without its conserved first and last residue. Fields, in order: CDR3 protein, V gene, J gene.

cdr3_aa: ASSAGLVTDTQY
v_call: TRBV2
j_call: TRBJ2-3

cdr3_aa: ASSQDPENTEAF
v_call: TRBV4-1
j_call: TRBJ1-1

cdr3_aa: ASSLRAGAYEQY
v_call: TRBV5-4
j_call: TRBJ2-7

cdr3_aa: ATSDSEAGRLGNEQF
v_call: TRBV24-1
j_call: TRBJ2-1

cdr3_aa: ASSSTRTGGIVTQY
v_call: TRBV19
j_call: TRBJ2-5

cdr3_aa: ASGGLTYEQY
v_call: TRBV12-3/TRBV12-4
j_call: TRBJ2-7

cdr3_aa: ASSQDPFSETQY
v_call: TRBV4-1
j_call: TRBJ2-5

cdr3_aa: ASSYGWGGADGYT
v_call: TRBV6-5
j_call: TRBJ1-2

cdr3_aa: ASSLKAGLEQF
v_call: TRBV7-6
j_call: TRBJ2-1

cdr3_aa: ACQEGSNQPQH
v_call: TRBV2
j_call: TRBJ1-5

cdr3_aa: ASSFGTGAYEQY
v_call: TRBV5-5
j_call: TRBJ2-7

cdr3_aa: ASQPGQSYTREAF
v_call: TRBV6-5
j_call: TRBJ1-1

cdr3_aa: ASSPPGVGQETQY
v_call: TRBV23-1
j_call: TRBJ2-5

cdr3_aa: AWSPDYGSIGGDSPLH
v_call: TRBV30
j_call: TRBJ1-6

cdr3_aa: ASSQDPQNVDYT
v_call: TRBV3-1/TRBV3-2
j_call: TRBJ1-2

cdr3_aa: ASSPVDRPPSYEQY
v_call: TRBV28
j_call: TRBJ2-7

cdr3_aa: ATSPLNFYEQY
v_call: TRBV15
j_call: TRBJ2-7

cdr3_aa: ATKGQNEGETQY
v_call: TRBV15
j_call: TRBJ2-5

cdr3_aa: ATSTKRLAGGLDNEQF
v_call: TRBV15
j_call: TRBJ2-1

cdr3_aa: ASSQEDTYSYEQY
v_call: TRBV4-1
j_call: TRBJ2-7

cdr3_aa: ASSLELLDTDTQY
v_call: TRBV5-1
j_call: TRBJ2-3

cdr3_aa: ASSPENRPYEQY
v_call: TRBV9
j_call: TRBJ2-7

cdr3_aa: ASSLDFEKLF
v_call: TRBV6-5
j_call: TRBJ1-4

cdr3_aa: AWSVQGASGNTIY
v_call: TRBV30
j_call: TRBJ1-3

cdr3_aa: TSSHDYSGGRTDTQY
v_call: TRBV1
j_call: TRBJ2-3

cdr3_aa: ASSTLIQSYEQY
v_call: TRBV19
j_call: TRBJ2-7

cdr3_aa: ASSQGFRAVTF
v_call: TRBV3-1/TRBV3-2
j_call: TRBJ1-1

cdr3_aa: ASSLSPPGTQY
v_call: TRBV7-3
j_call: TRBJ2-3

cdr3_aa: ASSLVRGSDTQY
v_call: TRBV11-3
j_call: TRBJ2-3

cdr3_aa: ASSLQGALGYT
v_call: TRBV6-5
j_call: TRBJ1-2

cdr3_aa: ASSTRATNEKLF
v_call: TRBV19
j_call: TRBJ1-4

cdr3_aa: ASSHSETQY
v_call: TRBV3-1/TRBV3-2
j_call: TRBJ2-5

cdr3_aa: ASSKNRGPSNQPQH
v_call: TRBV21-1
j_call: TRBJ1-5

cdr3_aa: ASSYQGFGGELF
v_call: TRBV9
j_call: TRBJ2-2

cdr3_aa: ASSATGGNKQF
v_call: TRBV11-2
j_call: TRBJ2-1

cdr3_aa: ASSQGVSKLF
v_call: TRBV14
j_call: TRBJ1-4

cdr3_aa: ASSEGTSGGDEQF
v_call: TRBV6-1
j_call: TRBJ2-1

cdr3_aa: ASTSPGSALGTQY
v_call: TRBV11-3
j_call: TRBJ2-5

cdr3_aa: ASSLKRGAYNEQF
v_call: TRBV5-4
j_call: TRBJ2-1

cdr3_aa: ASSEFSGGSTQY
v_call: TRBV10-1
j_call: TRBJ2-3

cdr3_aa: SASPFGGEETQY
v_call: TRBV20-1
j_call: TRBJ2-5

cdr3_aa: ASSLGSGGVGETQY
v_call: TRBV11-2
j_call: TRBJ2-5

cdr3_aa: ASSFINGGITDTQY
v_call: TRBV5-1
j_call: TRBJ2-3

cdr3_aa: AISDRGFTMGPYNEQF
v_call: TRBV10-3
j_call: TRBJ2-1

cdr3_aa: ASRAGGDRASWDT
v_call: TRBV10-2
j_call: TRBJ1-2

cdr3_aa: ASSLFRDGELF
v_call: TRBV12-3/TRBV12-4
j_call: TRBJ2-2

cdr3_aa: ASSSRGLEQY
v_call: TRBV5-5
j_call: TRBJ2-7

cdr3_aa: AIGGTSNQPQH
v_call: TRBV24-1
j_call: TRBJ1-5

cdr3_aa: ASSEGTSSPYEQY
v_call: TRBV6-1
j_call: TRBJ2-7

cdr3_aa: ASMLDRVNYEQY
v_call: TRBV21-1
j_call: TRBJ2-7

cdr3_aa: ASSIGLNTGELF
v_call: TRBV5-1
j_call: TRBJ2-2